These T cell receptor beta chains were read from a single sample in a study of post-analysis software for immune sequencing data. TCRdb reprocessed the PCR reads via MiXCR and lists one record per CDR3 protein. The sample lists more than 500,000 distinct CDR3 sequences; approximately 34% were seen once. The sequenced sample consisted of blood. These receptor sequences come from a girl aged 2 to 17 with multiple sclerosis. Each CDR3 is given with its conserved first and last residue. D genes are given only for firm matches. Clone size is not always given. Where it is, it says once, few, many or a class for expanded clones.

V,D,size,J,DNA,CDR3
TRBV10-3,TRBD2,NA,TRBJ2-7,TGTGCCATCAGTGGCATAGCGGGGGGCACGGGCGAGCAGTACTTC,CAISGIAGGTGEQYF
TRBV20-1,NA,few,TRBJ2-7,TGCAGTGCTAGTGTCCCTAGGGGCAGCTACGAGCAGTACTTC,CSASVPRGSYEQYF
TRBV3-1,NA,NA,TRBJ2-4,TGTGCCAGCAGCCAAGATTGGAGGGCCAAAAACATTCAGTACTTC,CASSQDWRAKNIQYF
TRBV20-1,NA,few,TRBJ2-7,TGCAGTGCTAGAGACAGACTGACTTCCTACGAGCAGTACTTC,CSARDRLTSYEQYF
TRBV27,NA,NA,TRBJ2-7,TGTGCCAGCAGTTTGGGCCGCTGGGACGAGCAGTACTTC,CASSLGRWDEQYF
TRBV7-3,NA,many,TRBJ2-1,TGTGCCAGCAGCCTCCCCGGGGGCCCCTACAATGAGCAGTTCTTC,CASSLPGGPYNEQFF
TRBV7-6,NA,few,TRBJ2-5,TGTGCCAGCAGGCTTGGGACGGCCAAAGAGACCCAGTACTTC,CASRLGTAKETQYF
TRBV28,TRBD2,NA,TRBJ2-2,TGTGCCAGCAGTTTCTGGGGACTAGCGGCCAACACCGGGGAGCTGTTTTTT,CASSFWGLAANTGELFF
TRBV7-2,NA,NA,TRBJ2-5,TGTGCCAGCAGCGAAACTAGGGTCGGGACCCAGTACTTC,CASSETRVGTQYF
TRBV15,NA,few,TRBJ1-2,TGTGCCACCAGCAGAGATGAACAGTGGAGTGGCTACACCTTC,CATSRDEQWSGYTF
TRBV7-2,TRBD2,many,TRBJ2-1,TGTGCCAGCAGCTTAACGGGGGGGCAGTTCTTC,CASSLTGGQFF
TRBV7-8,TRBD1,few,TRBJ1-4,TGTGCCAGCAGCTTAGAGGGCGGGACAGGGGATAATGAAAAACTGTTTTTT,CASSLEGGTGDNEKLFF
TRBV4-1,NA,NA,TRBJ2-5,TGCGCCAGCTCCACTGTTTACCAAGAGACCCAGTACTTC,CASSTVYQETQYF
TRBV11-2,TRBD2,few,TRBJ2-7,TGTGCCAGCAGCTCCCGCCCTCGTGGGACTAGCTCCTACGAGCAGTACTTC,CASSSRPRGTSSYEQYF
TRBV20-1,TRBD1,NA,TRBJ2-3,TGCAGTGCTACCGGGACAGGGGCCTTCACAGATACGCAGTATTTT,CSATGTGAFTDTQYF
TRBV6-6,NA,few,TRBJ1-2,TGTGCCAGCAGTGACAGACCTAACTATGGCTACACCTTC,CASSDRPNYGYTF
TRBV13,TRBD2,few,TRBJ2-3,TGTGCCAGCAGCTTAGGAGGTTGGGGGACTAGCGGGCAACCAGGGCAGTATTTT,CASSLGGWGTSGQPGQYF
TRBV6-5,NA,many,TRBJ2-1,TGTGCCAGCAGCCCCGGACCCCTTTACAATGAGCAGTTCTTC,CASSPGPLYNEQFF
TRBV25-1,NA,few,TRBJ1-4,TGTGCCAGCAGTGCCGGAGTTAATGAAAAACTGTTTTTT,CASSAGVNEKLFF
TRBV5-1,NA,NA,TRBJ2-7,TGCGCCAGCAGCTTCGGGGACGGACCCTACGAGCAGTACTTC,CASSFGDGPYEQYF
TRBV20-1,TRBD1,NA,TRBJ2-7,TGCAGTGCTTGGGACAGGAACGGGGGCGGGTACGAGCAGTACTTC,CSAWDRNGGGYEQYF
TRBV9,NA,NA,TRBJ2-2,TGTGCCAGCAGCGTCTTAAGAGGGAACACCGGGGAGCTGTTTTTT,CASSVLRGNTGELFF
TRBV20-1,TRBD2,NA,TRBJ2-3,TGCGGTGCGCCATTGCTAGCGGGGGGAACAGATACGCAGTATTTT,CGAPLLAGGTDTQYF
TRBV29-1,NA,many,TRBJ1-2,TGCAGCGTTGACCAGGGTGGCTACACCTTC,CSVDQGGYTF
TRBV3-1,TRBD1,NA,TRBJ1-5,TGTGCCAGCAGCCAAGGAATCGGACAGGGTACCCAGCCCCAGCATTTT,CASSQGIGQGTQPQHF
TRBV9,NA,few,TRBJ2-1,TGTGCCAGCAGCGTTTCCCCAGGGGATGAGCAGTTCTTC,CASSVSPGDEQFF
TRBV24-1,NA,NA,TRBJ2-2,TGTGCCACCAGTGATTTCTGGGGGACGGAGAACACCGGGGAGCTGTTTTTT,CATSDFWGTENTGELFF
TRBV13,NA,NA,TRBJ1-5,TGTGCCAGCAGCTTAGGCCGTTCTCCCCGTCAGCCCCAGCATTTT,CASSLGRSPRQPQHF
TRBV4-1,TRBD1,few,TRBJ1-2,TGCGCCAGCAGCCAAACCGGGACAGGGAACTATGGCTACACCTTC,CASSQTGTGNYGYTF
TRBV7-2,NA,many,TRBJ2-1,TGTGCCAGCAGCCACGTTAATGAGCAGTTCTTC,CASSHVNEQFF
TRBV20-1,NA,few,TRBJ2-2,TGCAGTGCTAGTACAGTCTCATCCACCGGGGAGCTGTTTTTT,CSASTVSSTGELFF
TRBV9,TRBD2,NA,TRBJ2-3,TGTGCCAGCGGACTAGCGGGGTCAGATACGCAGTATTTT,CASGLAGSDTQYF
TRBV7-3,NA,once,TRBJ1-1,TGTGCCAGCAGCTTAGGGGTGGAAAGGGAAGCTTTCTTT,CASSLGVEREAFF
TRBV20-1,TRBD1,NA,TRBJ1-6,TGCAGTGCCAAGATAAGCGTAAAGGACAGGGGGCTTTCACCCCTCCACTTT,CSAKISVKDRGLSPLHF
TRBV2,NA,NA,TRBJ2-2,TGTGCCAGCACTTGGACAGCCCCCGGGGAGCTGTTTTTT,CASTWTAPGELFF
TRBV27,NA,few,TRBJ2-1,TGTGCCAGCACCCCCGGGTCAGGGATTAGCGATGAGCAGTTCTTC,CASTPGSGISDEQFF
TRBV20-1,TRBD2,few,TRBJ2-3,TGCAGTGCCATTAGCGGGGGGGCGGATACGCAGTATTTT,CSAISGGADTQYF
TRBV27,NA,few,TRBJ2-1,TGTGCCAGCAGCGGTTCCGACAGGCCTCTTGGCTACAATGAGCAGTTCTTC,CASSGSDRPLGYNEQFF
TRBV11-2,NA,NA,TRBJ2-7,TGTGCCAGCAGCTTACCAGGGACTCCCGAGCAGTACTTC,CASSLPGTPEQYF
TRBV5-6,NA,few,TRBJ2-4,TGTGCCAGCAGCTTGGGGGAGACATTTGACATTCAGTACTTC,CASSLGETFDIQYF
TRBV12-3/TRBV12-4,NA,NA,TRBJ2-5,TGTGCCAGCAGTTTCACGGGGGTCCAAGAGACCCAGTACTTC,CASSFTGVQETQYF
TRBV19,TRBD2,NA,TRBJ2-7,TGTGCCAGTAGTCCTCTGACGGGACTAGCGGCGGGCGAGCAGTACTTC,CASSPLTGLAAGEQYF
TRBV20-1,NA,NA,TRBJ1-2,TGCAGTGCTATGGATGGGGTTAACTATGGCTACACCTTC,CSAMDGVNYGYTF
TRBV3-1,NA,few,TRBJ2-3,TGTGCCAGCAGCCAACGATGGGCTGCAGATACGCAGGATTTT,CASSQRWAADTQDF
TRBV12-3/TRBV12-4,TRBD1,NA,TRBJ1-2,TGTGCCAGCAGTTTTTCGGGACAGTTTCTTTATGGCTACACCTTC,CASSFSGQFLYGYTF
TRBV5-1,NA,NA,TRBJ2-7,TGCGCCAGCAGTGAGGGTCTGGCCGAGCAGTACTTC,CASSEGLAEQYF